The 21 T cell receptor beta chains below all came from one sample that was sequenced in a study of neurological immune-mediated disorders. TCRdb processed the 5' RACE reads anew with MiXCR; each CDR3 protein has one entry. Of more than 70,000 distinct CDR3 sequences listed, about a sixth are singletons. Specimen: PBMCs. The source of these receptors is a middle-aged woman in good health.

The sample holds many counts of this clonotype. The chain links TRBV6-2 or TRBV6-3 to TRBJ1-6; 7 nucleotides align to TRBD1. V gave up 7 bases and J gave up 5 bases; unmatched junction bases: 8. The CDR3 has 15 residues. Germline CDR1 MNHEY, CDR2 SVGEGT. DNA of the CDR3: TGTGCCAGCAAACGACAGGGAAATGATAATTCACCCCTCCACTTT. Translated: CASKRQGNDNSPLHF.

This clonotype has ten or more counts. The J gene is TRBJ1-1, the V gene TRBV7-2; possibly TRBD1 for D (5 bases). Germline-derived CDR1 and CDR2 are SGHTA and FQGNSA. V dropped 2 bases and J dropped 1 base, with 11 bases sitting between them. The CDR3 contains 15 residues. This chain's CDR3 is CASSLNAGTNTEAFF. CDR3 sequence (DNA): TGTGCCAGCAGCTTAAATGCGGGGACGAACACTGAAGCTTTCTTT.

This clonotype was observed many times. V is TRBV12-3 or TRBV12-4 and J is TRBJ2-7; possible D gene TRBD2, 6 bases. This CDR3 is built from 13 residues. V lost 1 base and J lost 3, with 7 bases in between. The CDR3 region has the DNA TGTGCCAGCAGTTTAGGGGGGGTCTACGAGCAGTACTTC. It is translated as CASSLGGVYEQYF.

This clonotype was seen at least ten times. This rearrangement joins TRBV2 to TRBJ1-1, with D hard to call. This CDR3 region has 14 residues. V was pared by 1 base and J by 2 bases, with 8 bases between. The germline V gene has CDR1 SNHLY and CDR2 FYNNEI. CDR3 residues: CASSEGGANTEAFF. Here the CDR3 DNA reads TGTGCCAGCAGTGAAGGGGGTGCCAACACTGAAGCTTTCTTT.

Many counts were recorded for this clonotype. The J gene is TRBJ2-7, the V gene TRBV3-1, with 7 bases lining up with TRBD1. This CDR3 contains 16 residues. Germline V gives CDR1 LGHDT, CDR2 YNNKEL (reference sequence). V lost 4 bases, J lost 7 bases, and 16 bases stayed unmatched. The CDR3 sequence is CASSPQFETGTSEQYF. The CDR3 DNA is TGTGCCAGCAGCCCCCAATTCGAGACAGGGACGTCGGAGCAGTACTTC.

Ten or more counts support this clonotype. The rearrangement links TRBV20-1 to TRBJ1-2; D may be TRBD1 (6 bases). The CDR3 runs 14 residues. The V end was cut by 3 bases, the J end by 4 bases, with 15 bases between. Germline CDR1 is DFQATT and CDR2 is SNEGSKA (reference sequence). CDR3 in amino acids: CSARSQGRIYGYTF. DNA for the CDR3: TGCAGTGCTAGGTCGCAGGGGCGAATCTATGGCTACACCTTC.

Many counts were recorded for this clonotype. For the CDR3, the DNA is TGTGCCAGCTCGCAACAGGGTTACGAGCAGTACTTC. This codes for CASSQQGYEQYF. The J gene is TRBJ2-7, the V gene TRBV18; the D gene is possibly TRBD1 (6 bases). Germline V lookup: CDR1 KGHSH, CDR2 LQKENI. The CDR3 loop spans 12 amino acids. V was clipped by 6 bases and J by 4 bases, with 10 bases between them.

This clonotype has at least ten counts. This rearrangement joins TRBV20-1 to TRBJ2-4; D is tentatively TRBD1 or TRBD2 (5 bases each). The CDR3 is made up of 11 amino acids. In germline, CDR1 is DFQATT, CDR2 SNEGSKA (reference sequence). V was trimmed by 5 bases and J by 13 bases, leaving 15 bases between them. CDR3 protein: CSAPQGRGQYF. The CDR3 nucleotides are TGCAGTGCTCCCCAGGGTCGGGGCCAGTACTTC.

V and J are TRBV5-1 and TRBJ1-2; D unresolved. The germline CDR1 and CDR2 sequences are SGHRS and YFSETQ. The V and J ends lost 0 bases and 4 bases respectively, with 7 bases between them. This CDR3 spans 13 amino acids. CDR3 sequence reads: CASSLADGYGYTF. CDR3 nucleotide sequence: TGCGCCAGCAGCTTGGCGGACGGCTATGGCTACACCTTC.

This clonotype was seen a single time. As DNA, the CDR3 is TGCGCCAGCAGCTCTGGGTTTCGGGGGACGGGACAGGGCCTAAACTACGAGCAGTACTTC. It yields the protein CASSSGFRGTGQGLNYEQYF. The rearrangement joins TRBV5-1 to TRBJ2-7, with 9 bases aligning to TRBD1. Germline V lookup: CDR1 SGHRS, CDR2 YFSETQ. CDR3 size: 20 residues. V dropped 3 bases and J dropped 3; count of bases not matched to a gene: 22.

The table lists this clonotype with many counts. This chain connects TRBV6-2 or TRBV6-3 to TRBJ1-2, with D possibly matching TRBD1 (5 bases). Germline-derived CDR1 and CDR2 are MNHEY and SVGEGT. Trimming shortened V by 5 bases and J by 7 bases, and 20 bases separated the two germline ends. The CDR3 sequence is 15 residues long. The CDR3 loop is CASSPGPVGFGGYTF. The CDR3 nucleotides are TGTGCCAGCAGTCCAGGGCCGGTGGGTTTCGGTGGCTACACCTTC.

The chain joins TRBV30 to TRBJ2-7; 9 bases agree with TRBD2. This CDR3 is built from 15 residues. Per germline, CDR1 GTSNPN and CDR2 SVGIG (reference sequence). The V segment lost 0 bases and the J segment 3 bases; nucleotides outside the gene matches: 6. The CDR3 nucleotides read TGTGCCTGGAGTGTACGGAGCGGGGGGTTCTACGAGCAGTACGTC. Translation gives CAWSVRSGGFYEQYV.

The table lists this clonotype with many counts. The V and J genes are TRBV5-1 and TRBJ1-2; 10 nucleotides agree with TRBD1. CDR1 and CDR2 from the germline V gene are SGHRS and YFSETQ. The V segment lost 2 bases and the J segment 2 bases; nucleotides outside the gene matches: 6. The CDR3 sequence is 16 residues long. CDR3 in amino acids: CASSFETGGYNYGYTF. The CDR3 coding sequence is TGCGCCAGCAGCTTCGAGACAGGGGGCTACAACTATGGCTACACCTTC.

Ten or more counts support this clonotype. V and J are TRBV5-5 and TRBJ2-6, with D tentatively TRBD1 (6 bases). CDR1 is SGHKS and CDR2 is YYEKEE in the germline V gene (reference sequence). Between the trimmed V and J ends, which lost 5 bases and 3 bases, there was a span of 12 bases. The CDR3 is made up of 15 amino acids. CDR3 nucleotide sequence: TGTGCCAGCAGTGGGGCAGGGGTTGGGGCCAACGTCCTGACTTTC. It encodes CASSGAGVGANVLTF. Complete variable domain (other parts from reference TRBV5-5 and TRBJ2-6): DAGVTQSPTHLIKTRGQQVTLRCSPISGHKSVSWYQQVLGQGPQFIFQYYEKEERGRGNFPDRFSARQFPNYSSELNVNALLLGDSALYLCASSGAGVGANVLTFGAGSRLTVL.

This clonotype was observed many times. The chain recombines TRBV2 with TRBJ1-2; no reliable D call. The CDR3 runs 15 residues. Per the germline V gene, CDR1 is SNHLY and CDR2 is FYNNEI. V lost 1 base to trimming and J lost 4 bases, with 13 bases between them. This CDR3 reads CASSEGTYGTYGYTF. In nucleotides, the CDR3 is TGTGCCAGCAGTGAAGGGACGTATGGAACCTATGGCTACACCTTC.

In this sample, this clonotype turned up many times. The chain couples TRBV5-1 to TRBJ1-1; D may be TRBD1 (6 bases). The CDR3 spans 14 residues. Germline CDR1 SGHRS, CDR2 YFSETQ. V was trimmed by 2 bases and J by 4 bases, leaving 12 bases between them. CDR3 coding DNA: TGCGCCAGCAGCTTCGCGGGGGCTGGCACTGAAGCTTTCTTT. This codes for CASSFAGAGTEAFF.

This clonotype was seen ten or more times. The gene calls are TRBV3-1 and TRBJ1-5, with D hard to call. V was shortened by 0 bases and J by 5 bases, with 2 bases between the two germline ends. Germline assignment: CDR1 LGHDT and CDR2 YNNKEL (reference sequence). The CDR3 sequence is 12 residues long. As DNA, the CDR3 is TGTGCCAGCAGCCAAGAAGATCAGCCCCAGCATTTT. Translating it yields CASSQEDQPQHF.

At least ten counts were recorded for this clonotype. This chain connects TRBV10-3 to TRBJ1-1; D is unclear. This CDR3 is 14 amino acids long. The germline V and J ends were trimmed by 7 bases and 4 bases, with 16 bases remaining between them. The germline V gene has CDR1 ENHRY and CDR2 SYGVKD. The CDR3 DNA is TGTGCCATCACCGAAGGTCCAAGTAGCACTGAAGCTTTCTTT. The encoded protein is CAITEGPSSTEAFF.

This clonotype has a count of ten or more. The V gene is TRBV12-3 or TRBV12-4, the J gene TRBJ1-5, with 7 bases identical to TRBD1. V shed 2 bases and J 3 bases; nucleotides not matched to a gene: 1. The CDR3 runs to 14 residues. Written as DNA, the CDR3 is TGTGCCAGCAGTTTAACAGGGGTCAATCAGCCCCAGCATTTT. Translated, it gives CASSLTGVNQPQHF.

This clonotype was seen ten or more times. The chain uses TRBV7-8 and TRBJ2-3, with D perhaps being TRBD1 or TRBD2 (5 bases each). Trimming removed 5 bases at V and 0 bases at J, with 18 bases between. The CDR3 loop spans 17 amino acids. Looked up from germline, CDR1 is SGHVS and CDR2 is FQNEAQ. The CDR3 loop reads CASSDRRKGPSTDTQYF. In DNA, the CDR3 is TGTGCCAGCAGCGACCGCCGCAAGGGACCTAGCACAGATACGCAGTATTTT.

Ten or more counts support this clonotype. The chain joins TRBV2 to TRBJ2-1; no definite D call. Trimming took off 6 bases at V and 5 bases at J, with 11 bases between the two ends. The germline CDR1 and CDR2 sequences are SNHLY and FYNNEI. The CDR3 totals 13 residues. CDR3 in DNA: TGTGCCAGCAGCCTCGGTTTGAACAATGAGCAGTTCTTC. Translation gives CASSLGLNNEQFF.